The present T cell receptor beta chain was sequenced within a study of blood T cell repertoires in COVID-19. Study in general: Whether acute or convalescent, the COVID-19 samples came from the United States, Italy and Spain. T cells, B-cell-depleted T cells, or PBMCs supplied cDNA or gDNA.

The CDR3 is 20 amino acids. V was clipped by 0 bases and J by 3 bases; unmatched bases: 12. Germline V gene lookup returns CDR1 LGHNA and CDR2 YNFKEQ. Under the authors' procedure: Amplification of reference gene primers provided the estimated nucleated cell counts. Assay: immunoSEQ multiplex PCR; the TCRdb copy retains only in-frame clones and omits some. The V and J calls and clone size are taken from that table; D and trimming were inferred from the DNA. The sample yields 150,000 or so clones, roughly 84% seen once. The specimen sequenced was peripheral blood. The chain uses TRBV4-2 and TRBJ2-2; 11 nucleotides align to TRBD2. This TCR was recovered from a man between 18 and 35 years old with active or convalescent COVID-19. CDR3 sequence (DNA): TGTGCCAGCAGCCAAGATCGCCCGTTTAGCGGGAGGGCCGACACCGGGGAGCTGTTTTTT. Amino acids: CASSQDRPFSGRADTGELFF.